Following are 22 T cell receptor beta chains from one sample sequenced in a study of T cell repertoires in cytomegalovirus infection. No antigens are known for them. TCRdb fed the reads into MiXCR, producing one record per CDR3 protein. In the table there are about 900,000 distinct CDR3 sequences, around 30% of which are singletons. The source material was cultured CD8+ T cells from PBMCs, sampled from culture after CMV antigen stimulation. The receptors were sampled from a human donor in good health (CMV status not recorded). Some clones in this sample may be carry-over from other donors' samples.

The chain carries TRBV29-1 and TRBJ2-7; D is perhaps TRBD1 (5 bases). Germline V CDR1 and CDR2: SQVTM, ANQGSEA. The CDR3 has 16 residues. With 5 bases removed from V and 0 bases from J, the gap between germline ends came to 20 bases. For the CDR3, the DNA is TGCAGCGTTAGTCCAGAAACAGGTCCTTTCTCCTACGAGCAGTACTTC. Its protein product is CSVSPETGPFSYEQYF.

This clonotype has ten or more counts. The chain recombines TRBV7-8 with TRBJ1-5; D is undetermined. Germline loops: CDR1 SGHVS, CDR2 FQNEAQ. CDR3 length equals 14 residues. The germline V and J ends were trimmed by 2 bases and 3 bases, with 8 bases remaining between them. The CDR3 nucleotides are TGTGCCAGCAGCTTAACCAAACCCAATCAGCCCCAGCATTTT. Its translation: CASSLTKPNQPQHF.

Remarks on this clonotype: At one end, the junction sequence differs from germline, possibly due to a read error. This chain links TRBV7-6 with TRBJ1-2; the match to TRBD1 covers 9 bases. The CDR3 loop spans 15 amino acids. Germline V gene data show CDR1 as SGHVS and CDR2 as FNYEAQ. CDR3 in DNA: TGTGTCAGCAGCCATAGGGACAGGGAAGACTATGGCTACACCTTC. Its protein is CVSSHRDREDYGYTF.

The table lists this clonotype with a few counts. CDR3 amino acids: CASSYAVWGTGVLEQYV. As DNA, the CDR3 is TGTGCCAGCAGTTACGCCGTTTGGGGGACAGGAGTTCTCGAGCAGTACGTC. This chain links TRBV6-5 with TRBJ2-7; 8 bases are shared with TRBD1. The CDR3 covers 17 residues. With 2 bases clipped from V and 6 bases from J, the junction kept 15 bases outside the gene matches. Germline assignment: CDR1 MNHEY and CDR2 SVGAGI.

This clonotype has just a few counts. V and J are TRBV6-6 and TRBJ1-5, with no clear D. The CDR3 loop spans 15 amino acids. V lost 2 bases and J lost 4, with 12 bases in between. Germline CDR1 and CDR2: MNHNY and SVGAGI (reference sequence). For the CDR3, the DNA is TGTGCCAGCAGTTACCTCGAGGCGGAAAATCAGCCCCAGCATTTT. Translated: CASSYLEAENQPQHF.

This clonotype has more than one count but fewer than ten. This chain joins TRBV7-9 and TRBJ1-2; D is uncertain. This CDR3 has 15 residues. V shed 5 bases and J shed 5 bases, with 18 bases lying between them. The germline V gene encodes CDR1 SEHNR and CDR2 FQNEAQ (reference sequence). The CDR3 DNA is TGTGCCAGCAGCGTAAGGACGGAGGCCCTTTATGGCTACACCTTC. As protein: CASSVRTEALYGYTF. Combining the CDR3 with reference TRBV7-9 and TRBJ1-2 gives the whole variable domain DTGVSQNPRHKITKRGQNVTFRCDPISEHNRLYWYRQTLGQGPEFLTYFQNEAQLEKSRLLSDRFSAERPKGSFSTLEIQRTEQGDSAMYLCASSVRTEALYGYTFGSGTRLTVV.

The chain carries TRBV27 and TRBJ1-1, with D possibly being TRBD1 (5 bases). Germline V gene data show CDR1 as MNHEY and CDR2 as SMNVEV (reference sequence). CDR3 length: 14 amino acids. Trimming shortened V by 6 bases and J by 8 bases, and 19 bases separated the two germline ends. The CDR3 protein is CASRIVGGVREAFF. DNA of the CDR3: TGTGCCAGCAGGATTGTGGGGGGGGTCAGGGAAGCTTTCTTT.

This clonotype turned up a few times. CDR3 sequence: CASSPGQSINEKLFF. Written as DNA, the CDR3 is TGTGCCAGCAGTCCGGGACAGAGCATTAATGAAAAACTGTTTTTT. The chain employs TRBV11-2 and TRBJ1-4, with 7 nucleotides matching TRBD1. Trimming at V came to 6 bases and at J to 4 bases, leaving 8 bases not matched to a gene. Germline CDR1 and CDR2: SGHAT and FQNNGV. This CDR3 has 15 amino acids. Together with reference TRBV11-2 and TRBJ1-4, the CDR3 gives the full variable domain: EAGVAQSPRYKIIEKRQSVAFWCNPISGHATLYWYQQILGQGPKLLIQFQNNGVVDDSQLPKDRFSAERLKGVDSTLKIQPAKLEDSAVYLCASSPGQSINEKLFFGSGTQLSVL.

In its sample, this clonotype was seen a few times. The chain links TRBV6-5 to TRBJ2-7; 7 nucleotides line up with TRBD1. The J segment lost 3 bases and the V segment lost 0 bases, leaving 5 bases of the junction unmatched. The length of the CDR3 is 15 residues. CDR1 is MNHEY and CDR2 is SVGAGI in the germline V gene. Here the CDR3 reads CASSYSTGTDYEQYF. The CDR3 region has the DNA TGTGCCAGCAGTTACTCGACAGGGACGGACTACGAGCAGTACTTC.

This sequence joins TRBV10-3 and TRBJ1-2; D remains unclear. CDR1 is ENHRY, CDR2 SYGVKD, per germline. V lost 6 bases, J lost 6 bases, and 8 bases lay in between. The CDR3 totals 11 residues. The CDR3 spells CAIRMKDGYTF. DNA for the CDR3: TGTGCCATCAGAATGAAGGATGGCTACACCTTC.

The chain employs TRBV7-9 and TRBJ1-6; no clear D gene. Germline values: CDR1 SEHNR, CDR2 FQNEAQ (reference sequence). Trimming removed 3 bases from V and 10 bases from J, with 13 bases in between. The CDR3 length is 14 residues. DNA of the CDR3: TGTGCCAGCAGCTTGACTATTATGGGATCACCCCTCCACTTT. It yields the protein CASSLTIMGSPLHF.

This clonotype has at least ten counts. The V and J genes are TRBV7-8 and TRBJ2-5; 7 bases align to TRBD1. Losses at the gene ends were 4 bases for V and 2 bases for J; bases not matched to a gene: 4. The germline V gene encodes CDR1 SGHVS and CDR2 FQNEAQ. This CDR3 is 14 amino acids long. DNA of the CDR3: TGTGCCAGCAGCTGGGACAGCCAGCAAGAGACCCAGTACTTC. This gives the protein CASSWDSQQETQYF.

The chain employs TRBV2 and TRBJ1-1; D gene unclear. The CDR3 is made up of 13 amino acids. Looked up from germline, CDR1 is SNHLY and CDR2 is FYNNEI. Trimming pared 1 base from V and 3 bases from J, leaving 6 bases between. CDR3 nucleotides: TGTGCCAGCAGTGAAGGATGGGACACTGAAGCTTTCTTT. Translating it yields CASSEGWDTEAFF.

The chain recombines TRBV2 with TRBJ2-5; 9 bases agree with TRBD1. The CDR3 loop spans 17 amino acids. Unmatched junction bases numbered 11, after V lost 3 bases and J lost 3 bases. The germline V gene has CDR1 SNHLY and CDR2 FYNNEI. The CDR3 spells CASSERQGGRVKETQYF. CDR3 nucleotides: TGTGCCAGCAGTGAGAGACAGGGGGGCCGCGTTAAAGAGACCCAGTACTTC.

The CDR3 coding sequence is TGTGCCAGCAGCCCCCCGGGACAGGGGAAGAACACTGAAGCTTTCTTT. Translated: CASSPPGQGKNTEAFF. V usage is TRBV7-9 and J usage is TRBJ1-1; 10 bases fit TRBD1. The CDR3 has 16 residues. From germline, CDR1 is SEHNR and CDR2 FQNEAQ (reference sequence). V lost 5 bases to trimming and J lost 1 base; unmatched junction nucleotides: 7.

This clonotype was seen a handful of times. The V and J genes are TRBV13 and TRBJ2-7, with no clear D. The V gene lost 3 bases and the J gene lost 2 bases, with 14 bases spanning the gap. The V gene's germline CDR1 is PRHDT and CDR2 FYEKMQ (reference sequence). The CDR3 loop spans 15 amino acids. This CDR3 is CASSFQFGFAYEQYF. CDR3 coding DNA: TGTGCCAGCAGCTTCCAGTTCGGGTTCGCCTACGAGCAGTACTTC.

With regard to this clonotype: This may be a read error, as it is one base from a much larger clone. This chain connects TRBV7-9 to TRBJ1-2; no clear D gene. V lost 10 bases and J lost 4, with 13 bases in between. The CDR3 runs to 12 residues. The V gene's germline CDR1 is SEHNR and CDR2 FQNEAQ (reference sequence). CDR3 DNA sequence: TGTGCCAACAGAGGAGATGTCTATGGCTACACCTTC. Amino acids: CANRGDVYGYTF.

This clonotype was picked up a small number of times. The chain couples TRBV7-6 to TRBJ1-2; D is uncertain. Trimming left V 0 bases short and J 3 bases short, with 8 bases between. The CDR3 spans 14 residues. Germline V gene sequence: CDR1 SGHVS, CDR2 FNYEAQ. CDR3 coding DNA: TGTGCCAGCAGCTTAGCTTCGGGAGACTATGGCTACACCTTC. It specifies CASSLASGDYGYTF.

The J gene is TRBJ2-2, the V gene TRBV7-9, with a tentative D call TRBD1 (5 bases). V was cut by 5 bases and J by 2 bases, with 12 bases left in between. CDR3 size: 15 residues. Germline V gene sequence: CDR1 SEHNR, CDR2 FQNEAQ (reference sequence). The CDR3 is CASSTQTDNTGELFF. CDR3 coding DNA: TGTGCCAGCAGCACCCAGACAGATAACACCGGGGAGCTGTTTTTT.

CDR3 coding DNA: TGTGCCAGCAGACTGGTGGGGGGGTACAATGAGCAGTTCTTC. Residues: CASRLVGGYNEQFF. The chain uses TRBV12-3 or TRBV12-4 and TRBJ2-1; 7 nucleotides agree with TRBD2. Trimming cost V 6 bases and J 4 bases; bases outside gene matches: 6. CDR3 length: 14 amino acids.

This rearrangement joins TRBV28 to TRBJ1-6; TRBD1 matches at 7 bases. Germline V gives CDR1 MDHEN, CDR2 SYDVKM. With 6 bases clipped from V and 9 bases from J, the junction kept 11 bases outside the gene matches. The CDR3 covers 15 residues. The CDR3 spells CASRSADRESSPLHF. The DNA for the CDR3 is TGTGCCAGCAGGTCTGCCGACAGGGAATCTTCACCCCTCCACTTT.

The J gene is TRBJ2-1, the V gene TRBV2; D not resolved. V lost 8 bases, J lost 3 bases, and 14 bases lay in between. Germline lookup yields CDR1 SNHLY and CDR2 FYNNEI. The length of the CDR3 is 14 residues. CDR3 sequence: CASPPRDGYNEQFF. In nucleotides, the CDR3 is TGTGCCAGCCCCCCTAGAGACGGCTACAATGAGCAGTTCTTC.